Presented here are 24 T cell receptor beta chains from one specimen sequenced in a study of shared clonotypes between healthy human individuals. Libraries were prepared by immunoSEQ multiplex PCR; TCRdb keeps only in-frame clonotypes and omits some of them. The repertoire holds around 1.6 million clones, with approximately 98% as singletons. Source material: naive CD4+ T cells sorted from blood. The subset: CD45RA+ positively selected. The receptor source for this set is a man aged 25 to 40 in good health.

The chain uses TRBV5-1 and TRBJ2-1, with D unclear. Trimming removed 0 bases from V and 5 bases from J, with 9 bases in between. CDR1 and CDR2 (germline): SGHRS, YFSETQ. This CDR3 is built from 14 residues. This CDR3 reads CASSLESPNNEQFF. Written as DNA, the CDR3 is TGCGCCAGCAGCTTGGAAAGCCCCAACAATGAGCAGTTCTTC.

V is TRBV7-9 and J is TRBJ2-1; 10 bases align to TRBD2. The germline V gene encodes CDR1 SEHNR and CDR2 FQNEAQ (reference sequence). This CDR3 is 14 amino acids long. With V trimmed by 2 bases and J by 7 bases, 2 bases remained unmatched. Written as DNA, the CDR3 is TGTGCCAGCAGCTTAACTAGCGGGATTAATGAGCAGTTCTTC. Amino acids: CASSLTSGINEQFF. Full variable domain (remainder filled in from reference TRBV7-9 and TRBJ2-1): DTGVSQNPRHKITKRGQNVTFRCDPISEHNRLYWYRQTLGQGPEFLTYFQNEAQLEKSRLLSDRFSAERPKGSFSTLEIQRTEQGDSAMYLCASSLTSGINEQFFGPGTRLTVL.

Written as DNA, the CDR3 is TGTGCCAGCAGCCGCACCCCAGGGGTATCCTACGAGCAGTACTTC. It specifies CASSRTPGVSYEQYF. The chain couples TRBV27 to TRBJ2-7; the D gene is possibly TRBD1 (6 bases). Trimming removed 6 bases from V and 1 base from J, with 16 bases in between. The CDR3 has 15 amino acids. The germline V gene has CDR1 MNHEY and CDR2 SMNVEV (reference sequence).

The chain carries TRBV9 and TRBJ1-5, with D maybe TRBD1 (6 bases). The CDR3 consists of 15 residues. Trimming cost V 0 bases and J 5 bases, with 12 bases left between them. Germline CDR1 is SGDLS and CDR2 is YYNGEE. CDR3 sequence: CASSVGQGLDQPQHF. Written as DNA, the CDR3 is TGTGCCAGCAGCGTAGGCCAGGGGCTCGATCAGCCCCAGCATTTT.

The rearrangement uses TRBV9 and TRBJ2-3; the D gene is possibly TRBD2 (6 bases). Trimming took off 0 bases at V and 2 bases at J, with 13 bases between the two ends. The CDR3 is 16 amino acids. CDR1 is SGDLS and CDR2 is YYNGEE in the germline V gene. The CDR3 DNA is TGTGCCAGCAGCGTAGGGCCAGCGGGTGACACAGATACGCAGTATTTT. Protein sequence: CASSVGPAGDTDTQYF.

The chain joins TRBV7-2 to TRBJ2-7; tentative D call: TRBD1 (6 bases). V gave up 5 bases and J gave up 6 bases, with 14 bases separating them. Germline V CDR1 and CDR2: SGHTA, FQGNSA. The CDR3 runs 13 residues. CDR3 amino acids: CASSIHRVGEQYF. The CDR3, as DNA: TGTGCCAGCAGCATCCACAGGGTCGGCGAGCAGTACTTC.

The chain is built from TRBV18 and TRBJ2-6, with 7 bases fitting TRBD1. The CDR3 is 21 residues long. CDR1 is KGHSH, CDR2 LQKENI, per germline. After removal of 1 base from V and 0 bases from J, the junction contained 15 bases not matched to a gene. The CDR3, as DNA: TGTGCCAGCTCACCACTGGGGACAGTCTCGGAAAGGTTCTCTGGGGCCAACGTCCTGACTTTC. Amino acids: CASSPLGTVSERFSGANVLTF.

In its sample, this clone was seen once. The V call is TRBV2, the J call TRBJ1-5; D is perhaps TRBD1 (5 bases). Germline V gene sequence: CDR1 SNHLY, CDR2 FYNNEI. The germline V and J ends were trimmed by 2 bases and 0 bases, with 20 bases remaining between them. CDR3 length: 19 amino acids. The CDR3 spells CASSERDARDVYSNQPQHF. In nucleotides, the CDR3 is TGTGCCAGCAGTGAAAGGGACGCAAGGGACGTATATAGCAATCAGCCCCAGCATTTT.

This chain joins TRBV28 and TRBJ1-2, with 7 bases that match TRBD1. This CDR3 is 14 amino acids long. Per the germline V gene, CDR1 is MDHEN and CDR2 is SYDVKM. The V and J ends lost 1 base and 5 bases, in that order; junction bases with no gene match: 4. In DNA, the CDR3 is TGTGCCAGCAGTTTATCGACAGGGCATTATGGCTACACCTTC. Amino acid sequence: CASSLSTGHYGYTF.

This chain connects TRBV30 to TRBJ1-2; D gene unclear. Germline V gives CDR1 GTSNPN, CDR2 SVGIG (reference sequence). The CDR3 is made up of 10 amino acids. The V and J ends lost 4 bases and 11 bases respectively, with 11 bases between them. CDR3 DNA: TGTGCCTGGATGGGAGCCCGGTACACCTTC. Amino acid sequence: CAWMGARYTF. The full variable domain, in which reference TRBV30 and TRBJ1-2 provide the parts outside the CDR3, is SQTIHQWPATLVQPVGSPLSLECTVEGTSNPNLYWYRQAAGRGLQLLFYSVGIGQISSEVPQNLSASRPQDRQFILSSKKLLLSDSGFYLCAWMGARYTFGSGTRLTVV.

The chain has TRBV13 and TRBJ2-3, with 7 bases lining up with TRBD2. J was trimmed by 9 bases and V by 5 bases; bases with no gene match: 11. CDR1 and CDR2 (germline): PRHDT, FYEKMQ (reference sequence). This CDR3 spans 14 amino acids. CDR3 DNA sequence: TGTGCCAGCAGCGTTGGGGGACTACGACCCACGCAGTATTTT. It encodes CASSVGGLRPTQYF.

This sequence joins TRBV28 and TRBJ1-2, with D maybe TRBD1 (5 bases). The CDR3 is 13 amino acids. The V end lost 6 bases, the J end lost 8 bases, and 16 bases lay between the germline ends. Looked up from germline, CDR1 is MDHEN and CDR2 is SYDVKM. CDR3 amino acids: CASSRTQGGGYTF. The CDR3 DNA follows: TGTGCCAGCAGCCGCACCCAGGGAGGGGGCTACACCTTC.

A word on this clone: Compared with germline, one end of the junction differs, possibly owing to a read error. The chain has TRBV18 and TRBJ2-7; 9 nucleotides align to TRBD1. The CDR3 extends over 15 amino acids. Germline V gives CDR1 KGHSH, CDR2 LQKENI. This CDR3 reads CASSPPGQGSNEQYF. The CDR3, as DNA: TGTGCCAGCTCTCCTCCGGGACAGGGCTCCAACGAGCAGTACTTC. Full variable domain (missing parts from reference TRBV18 and TRBJ2-7): NAGVMQNPRHLVRRRGQEARLRCSPMKGHSHVYWYRQLPEEGLKFMVYLQKENIIDESGMPKERFSAEFPKEGPSILRIQQVVRGDSAAYFCASSPPGQGSNEQYFGPGTRLTVT.

This clone was observed once. The rearrangement uses TRBV11-2 and TRBJ2-1; 11 nucleotides agree with TRBD2. Germline-derived CDR1 and CDR2 are SGHAT and FQNNGV. The ends lost 1 base at V and 15 bases at J; junction bases unmatched: 2. This CDR3 comprises 12 residues. This chain's CDR3 is CASSLGLAGLFF. The CDR3 nucleotides read TGTGCCAGCAGCTTAGGACTAGCGGGACTGTTCTTC.

The chain employs TRBV7-9 and TRBJ2-7, with TRBD1 matching 9 bases. From germline, CDR1 is SEHNR and CDR2 FQNEAQ (reference sequence). V shed 5 bases, J shed 3 bases, and the junction held 8 bases outside the gene matches. The CDR3 length is 15 residues. The CDR3 region is CASSGLRDRVYEQYF. The CDR3 bases are TGTGCCAGCAGCGGACTTCGGGACAGGGTCTACGAGCAGTACTTC.

The V and J genes are TRBV19 and TRBJ1-5; D is ambiguous. Germline V gene lookup returns CDR1 LNHDA and CDR2 SQIVND (reference sequence). The CDR3 consists of 13 residues. Trimming cost V 0 bases and J 5 bases, with 5 bases left between them. The CDR3 nucleotides are TGTGCCAGTAGTATAGAGGCTTATCAGCCCCAGCATTTT. It yields the protein CASSIEAYQPQHF.

The chain is built from TRBV11-1 and TRBJ2-5; TRBD1 matches 11 bases. V was clipped by 1 base and J by 4 bases; unmatched bases: 14. This CDR3 has 19 residues. In germline, CDR1 is SGHAT, CDR2 FQDESV (reference sequence). CDR3 region: CASSLGPGQGVDRGETQYF. Here the CDR3 DNA reads TGTGCCAGCAGCTTAGGCCCGGGACAGGGGGTCGACCGCGGAGAGACCCAGTACTTC.

This chain connects TRBV6-5 to TRBJ2-5; TRBD1 agrees at 10 bases. The CDR3 covers 14 residues. From germline, CDR1 is MNHEY and CDR2 SVGAGI. With 8 bases clipped from V and 4 bases from J, the junction kept 7 bases outside the gene matches. The CDR3 DNA sequence: TGTGCCAGCTCTAAGACAGGGGGCGGAGAGACCCAGTACTTC. Protein product: CASSKTGGGETQYF.

This sequence joins TRBV19 and TRBJ2-4; 7 bases agree with TRBD2. CDR1 and CDR2 (germline): LNHDA, SQIVND (reference sequence). The CDR3 is made up of 15 amino acids. The trim removed 3 bases at V and 6 bases at J, leaving 8 bases unmatched. This CDR3 is CASSIAGAGGNIQYF. The CDR3 DNA follows: TGTGCCAGTAGTATTGCGGGAGCGGGCGGAAACATTCAGTACTTC.

The chain is built from TRBV5-1 and TRBJ2-6; no firm D call. The CDR3 totals 15 residues. Germline lookup yields CDR1 SGHRS and CDR2 YFSETQ. V was shortened by 6 bases and J by 3 bases, with 13 bases between the two germline ends. The DNA of the CDR3 is TGCGCCAGCACCATGCTGGGTATTGGGGCCAACGTCCTGACTTTC. It encodes CASTMLGIGANVLTF.

The chain combines TRBV21-1 with TRBJ2-7. TRBV21-1 is classified as a pseudogene. CDR3 length: 13 amino acids. Written as DNA, the CDR3 is TGTGCCAGCAGACGGGGACGCCTCTACGAGCAGTACTTC. Its translation is CASRRGRLYEQYF.

The chain couples TRBV4-2 to TRBJ2-7, with 8 bases that match TRBD2. Trimming cost V 0 bases and J 0 bases; bases outside gene matches: 7. The CDR3 is made up of 17 amino acids. The germline CDR1 and CDR2 sequences are LGHNA and YNFKEQ. This CDR3 reads CASSQDHREGRSYEQYF. CDR3 in DNA: TGTGCCAGCAGCCAAGATCACCGGGAGGGCCGCTCCTACGAGCAGTACTTC.

V gene TRBV19 combines with J gene TRBJ2-1; TRBD1 is a possible D gene (6 bases). Germline CDR1 reads LNHDA; CDR2 reads SQIVND (reference sequence). The CDR3 sequence is 14 residues long. The V and J ends lost 5 bases and 2 bases respectively, with 10 bases between them. CDR3 coding DNA: TGTGCCAGTAGTCCCACAGGGACCTACAATGAGCAGTTCTTC. This sequence encodes CASSPTGTYNEQFF.

The chain is built from TRBV6-5 and TRBJ2-1; 7 bases line up with TRBD1. The germline CDR1 and CDR2 sequences are MNHEY and SVGAGI. The CDR3 has 15 residues. Trimming removed 5 bases from V and 3 bases from J; junction bases left unmatched: 7. The chain's CDR3 is CASSKRDRVYNEQFF. As DNA, the CDR3 is TGTGCCAGCAGTAAACGGGACAGAGTCTACAATGAGCAGTTCTTC.